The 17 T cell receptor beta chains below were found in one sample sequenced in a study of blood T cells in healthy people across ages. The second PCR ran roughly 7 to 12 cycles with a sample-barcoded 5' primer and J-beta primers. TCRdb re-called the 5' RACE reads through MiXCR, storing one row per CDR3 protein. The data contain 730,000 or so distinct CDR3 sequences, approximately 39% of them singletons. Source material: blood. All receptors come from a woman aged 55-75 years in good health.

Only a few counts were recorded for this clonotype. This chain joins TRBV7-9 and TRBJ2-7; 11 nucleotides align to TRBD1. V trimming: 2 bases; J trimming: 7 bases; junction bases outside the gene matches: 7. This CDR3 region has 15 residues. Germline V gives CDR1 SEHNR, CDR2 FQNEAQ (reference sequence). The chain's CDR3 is CASSLTGQGVWEQYF. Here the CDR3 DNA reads TGTGCCAGCAGCTTAACGGGACAGGGGGTTTGGGAGCAGTACTTC.

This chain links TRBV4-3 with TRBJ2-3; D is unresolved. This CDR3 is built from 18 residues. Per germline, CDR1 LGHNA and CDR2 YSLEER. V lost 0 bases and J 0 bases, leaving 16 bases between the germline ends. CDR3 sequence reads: CASSQDRYLALSTDTQYF. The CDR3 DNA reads TGCGCCAGCAGCCAAGATCGGTATTTGGCGCTGAGCACAGATACGCAGTATTTT.

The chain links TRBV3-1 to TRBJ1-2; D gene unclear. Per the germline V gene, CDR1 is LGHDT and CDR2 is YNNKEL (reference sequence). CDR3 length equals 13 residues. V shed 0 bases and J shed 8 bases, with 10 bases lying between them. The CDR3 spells CASSQERSGGYTF. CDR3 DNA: TGTGCCAGCAGCCAAGAGCGGTCTGGCGGCTACACCTTC. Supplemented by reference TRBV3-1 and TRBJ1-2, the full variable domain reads DTAVSQTPKYLVTQMGNDKSIKCEQNLGHDTMYWYKQDSKKFLKIMFSYNNKELIINETVPNRFSPKSPDKAHLNLHINSLELGDSAVYFCASSQERSGGYTFGSGTRLTVV.

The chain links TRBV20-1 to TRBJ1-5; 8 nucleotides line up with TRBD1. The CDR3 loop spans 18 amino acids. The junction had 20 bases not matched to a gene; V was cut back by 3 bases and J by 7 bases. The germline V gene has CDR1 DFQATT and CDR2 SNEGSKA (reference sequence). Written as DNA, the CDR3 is TGCAGTGCTAGGGAGGATCTGAAGCGACAGGGGATAGGGCAGCCCCAGCATTTT. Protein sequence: CSAREDLKRQGIGQPQHF.

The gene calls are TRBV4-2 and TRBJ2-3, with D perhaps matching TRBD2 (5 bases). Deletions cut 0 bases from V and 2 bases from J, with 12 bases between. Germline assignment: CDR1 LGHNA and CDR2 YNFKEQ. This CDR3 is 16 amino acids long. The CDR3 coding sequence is TGTGCCAGCAGCCAAGACCCGGCGGGCTACACAGATACGCAGTATTTT. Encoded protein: CASSQDPAGYTDTQYF.

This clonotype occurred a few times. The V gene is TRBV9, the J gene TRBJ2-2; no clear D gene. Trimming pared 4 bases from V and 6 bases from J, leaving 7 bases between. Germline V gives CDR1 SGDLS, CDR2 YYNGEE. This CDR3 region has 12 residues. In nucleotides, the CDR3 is TGTGCCAGCAGCAGGGTCCCCGGGGAGCTGTTTTTT. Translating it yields CASSRVPGELFF.

The CDR3 DNA is TGCAGCACCCGAGGAGTGGGACAGGGTCCGAAGCCCTCCTACAATGAGCAGTTCTTC. Translating gives CSTRGVGQGPKPSYNEQFF. The genes are TRBV29-1 and TRBJ2-1; 9 bases fit TRBD1. With 8 bases clipped from V and 0 bases from J, the junction kept 20 bases outside the gene matches. Per the germline V gene, CDR1 is SQVTM and CDR2 is ANQGSEA. The CDR3 has 19 amino acids.

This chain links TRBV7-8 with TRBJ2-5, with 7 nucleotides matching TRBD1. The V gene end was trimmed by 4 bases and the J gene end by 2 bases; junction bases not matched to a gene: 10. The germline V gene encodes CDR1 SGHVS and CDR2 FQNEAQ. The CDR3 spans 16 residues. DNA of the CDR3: TGTGCCAGCAGCTACCACCCAGGGGACAGTCAAGAGACCCAGTACTTC. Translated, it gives CASSYHPGDSQETQYF.

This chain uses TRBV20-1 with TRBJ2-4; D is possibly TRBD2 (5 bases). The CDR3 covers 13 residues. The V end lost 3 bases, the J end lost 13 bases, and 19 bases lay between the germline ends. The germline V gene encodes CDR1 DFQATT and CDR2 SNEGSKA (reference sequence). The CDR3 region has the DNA TGCAGTGCTAGGGTAGCGATCGGATCCGGGCAGTACTTC. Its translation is CSARVAIGSGQYF.

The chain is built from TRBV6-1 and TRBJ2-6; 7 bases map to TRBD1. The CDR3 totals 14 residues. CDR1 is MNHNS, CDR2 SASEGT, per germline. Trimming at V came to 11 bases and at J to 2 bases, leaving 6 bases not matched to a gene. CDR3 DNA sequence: TGTGCCGCCGACGACAGGGCTGGGGCCAACGTCCTGACTTTC. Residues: CAADDRAGANVLTF.

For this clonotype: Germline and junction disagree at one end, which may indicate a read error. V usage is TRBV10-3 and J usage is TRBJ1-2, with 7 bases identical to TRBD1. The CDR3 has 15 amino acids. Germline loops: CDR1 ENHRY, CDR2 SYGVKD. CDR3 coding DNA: TGTGTCATCAGTGCCGAGACAGGGAATGTCTATGGCTACACCTTC. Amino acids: CVISAETGNVYGYTF.

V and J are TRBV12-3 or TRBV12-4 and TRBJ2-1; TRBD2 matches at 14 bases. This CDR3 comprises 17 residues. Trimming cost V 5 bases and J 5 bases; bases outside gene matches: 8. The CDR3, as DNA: TGTGCCAGCAGTCAGGGACTAGCGGGGGCCGGGGACAATGAGCAGTTCTTC. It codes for CASSQGLAGAGDNEQFF.

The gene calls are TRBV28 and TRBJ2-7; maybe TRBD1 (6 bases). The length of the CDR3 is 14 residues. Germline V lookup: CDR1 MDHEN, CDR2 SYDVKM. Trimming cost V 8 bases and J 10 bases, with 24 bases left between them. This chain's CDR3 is CASEDTAPGGGQYF. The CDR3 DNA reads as TGTGCCAGCGAGGACACCGCTCCGGGTGGGGGCCAGTACTTC.

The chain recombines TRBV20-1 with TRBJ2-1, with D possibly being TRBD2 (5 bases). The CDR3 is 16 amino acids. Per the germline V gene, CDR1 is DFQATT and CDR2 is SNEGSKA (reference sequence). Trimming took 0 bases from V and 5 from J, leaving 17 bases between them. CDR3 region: CSARDRRAVVNNEQFF. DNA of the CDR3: TGCAGTGCTAGAGATCGGCGAGCGGTGGTAAACAATGAGCAGTTCTTC.

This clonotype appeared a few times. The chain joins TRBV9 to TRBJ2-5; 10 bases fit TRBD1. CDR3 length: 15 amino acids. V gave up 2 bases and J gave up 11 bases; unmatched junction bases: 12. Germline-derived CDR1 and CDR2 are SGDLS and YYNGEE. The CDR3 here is CASSVAGTGVGEQYF. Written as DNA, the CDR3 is TGTGCCAGCAGCGTCGCCGGGACAGGGGTGGGAGAGCAGTACTTC.

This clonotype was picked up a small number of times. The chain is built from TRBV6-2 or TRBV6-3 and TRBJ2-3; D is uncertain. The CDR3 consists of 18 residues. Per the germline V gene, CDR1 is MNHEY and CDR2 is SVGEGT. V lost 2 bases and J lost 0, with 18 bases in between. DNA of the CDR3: TGTGCCAGCAGTTACGGGCGCGGATTATTTCTTAGCACAGATACGCAGTATTTT. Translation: CASSYGRGLFLSTDTQYF.

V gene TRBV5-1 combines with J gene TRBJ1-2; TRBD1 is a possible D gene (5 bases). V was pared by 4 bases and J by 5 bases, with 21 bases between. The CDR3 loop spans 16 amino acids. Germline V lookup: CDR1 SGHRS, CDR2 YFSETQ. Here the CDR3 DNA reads TGCGCCAGCAGCCCGGAGGACAAGCCGACTCCTTATGGCTACACCTTC. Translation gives CASSPEDKPTPYGYTF. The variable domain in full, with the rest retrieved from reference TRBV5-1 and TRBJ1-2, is KAGVTQTPRYLIKTRGQQVTLSCSPISGHRSVSWYQQTPGQGLQFLFEYFSETQRNKGNFPGRFSGRQFSNSRSEMNVSTLELGDSALYLCASSPEDKPTPYGYTFGSGTRLTVV.